Each of the 17 T cell receptor beta chains below was sequenced from the same sample in a study of T cell clones after liver transplantation. Clones were read by immunoSEQ multiplex PCR, and TCRdb kept only the in-frame ones, dropping some. The sample carries more than 45,000 clones, about 71% recorded once. The specimen comprised CD4+ T cells from blood, sampled at the approximately 15-month timepoint. These receptors were collected from a human patient who received a liver transplant. Some of the T cells may derive from the graft donor.

In its sample, this clone was seen once. This chain connects TRBV5-1 to TRBJ2-2; D gene unclear. V dropped 0 bases and J dropped 1 base, with 4 bases sitting between them. The CDR3 runs to 14 residues. Germline assignment: CDR1 SGHRS and CDR2 YFSETQ. CDR3 coding DNA: TGCGCCAGCAGCTTGGTCCAGAACACCGGGGAGCTGTTTTTT. This translates into CASSLVQNTGELFF.

The CDR3 sequence: CASSLGDTYEQYF. In DNA form, the CDR3 reads TGTGCCAGCAGCTTAGGGGACACCTACGAGCAGTACTTC. This rearrangement joins TRBV7-9 to TRBJ2-7; possibly TRBD1 for D (6 bases). Germline loops: CDR1 SEHNR, CDR2 FQNEAQ (reference sequence). The CDR3 loop spans 13 amino acids. V shed 1 base and J shed 2 bases, with 6 bases lying between them.

Here the CDR3 DNA reads TGTGCCAGCAGCCCGACTAGTTTCCCGCAGTATTTT. Its translation: CASSPTSFPQYF. The gene calls are TRBV6-6 and TRBJ2-3; D perhaps matches TRBD2 (6 bases). The CDR3 extends over 12 amino acids. V was cut by 6 bases and J by 10 bases, with 14 bases left in between. Per the germline V gene, CDR1 is MNHNY and CDR2 is SVGAGI (reference sequence).

In this sample, this clone turned up a few times. The J gene is TRBJ2-7, the V gene TRBV15; D perhaps matches TRBD2 (6 bases). Germline CDR1 reads LNHNV; CDR2 reads YYDKDF (reference sequence). V lost 0 bases to trimming and J lost 7 bases, with 16 bases between them. The CDR3 covers 15 residues. The CDR3 DNA reads TGTGCCACCAGCAGAGATGGCTCGGGGGTCGGGGAGCAGTACTTC. Translated, it gives CATSRDGSGVGEQYF.

The chain recombines TRBV2 with TRBJ1-5, with 7 bases that match TRBD1. From germline, CDR1 is SNHLY and CDR2 FYNNEI. With 6 bases clipped from V and 3 bases from J, the junction kept 5 bases outside the gene matches. The CDR3 loop spans 14 amino acids. CDR3 amino acids: CASRMGQTNQPQHF. DNA for the CDR3: TGTGCCAGCAGAATGGGACAGACCAATCAGCCCCAGCATTTT.

V gene TRBV19 combines with J gene TRBJ2-1; D not certain. Deletions cut 6 bases from V and 6 bases from J, with 6 bases between. Per germline, CDR1 LNHDA and CDR2 SQIVND (reference sequence). CDR3 size: 11 residues. CDR3 loop: CASSIGNEQFF. As DNA, the CDR3 is TGTGCCAGTAGCATTGGCAATGAGCAGTTCTTC.

The V gene is TRBV27, the J gene TRBJ2-7; no reliable D call. V lost 4 bases and J lost 1, with 8 bases in between. This CDR3 is built from 13 residues. From germline, CDR1 is MNHEY and CDR2 SMNVEV (reference sequence). The CDR3 sequence is CASSSLRSYEQYV. CDR3 nucleotides: TGTGCCAGCAGTTCGTTAAGGTCCTACGAGCAGTACGTC.

The chain couples TRBV7-8 to TRBJ1-3, with D unclear. Trimming stripped 5 bases from V and 4 bases from J, with 12 bases between. The CDR3 has 14 residues. Germline CDR1 reads SGHVS; CDR2 reads FQNEAQ. The CDR3 region has the DNA TGTGCCAGCAGCCCCTCGCGGTCCGGAAACACCATATATTTT. Translation gives CASSPSRSGNTIYF.

DNA of the CDR3: TGTGCCAGCAAGTTCAGCGGGGGCCAAGAGACCCAGTACTTC. It translates to CASKFSGGQETQYF. This chain connects TRBV6-5 to TRBJ2-5; 8 bases fit TRBD2. Germline CDR1 reads MNHEY; CDR2 reads SVGAGI. The CDR3 is 14 amino acids. V lost 7 bases and J lost 1; bases outside the gene matches: 5.

The chain couples TRBV2 to TRBJ1-5; D is uncertain. Germline-derived CDR1 and CDR2 are SNHLY and FYNNEI. Deletions cut 7 bases from V and 0 bases from J, with 7 bases between. The CDR3 consists of 13 residues. CDR3 in DNA: TGTGCCAGCACCACTTATAGCAATCAGCCCCAGCATTTT. Protein: CASTTYSNQPQHF.

This clone was detected only once. The chain couples TRBV7-2 to TRBJ1-1; the match to TRBD1 covers 8 bases. V dropped 2 bases and J dropped 1; count of bases not matched to a gene: 0. Germline-derived CDR1 and CDR2 are SGHTA and FQGNSA. This CDR3 comprises 14 residues. CDR3 sequence reads: CASSLTGGNTEAFF. The CDR3 DNA is TGTGCCAGCAGCTTAACAGGGGGGAACACTGAAGCTTTCTTT.

As concerns this clone: This sample also contains other DNA sequences that code for the same CDR3. The CDR3 bases are TGTGCCAGCAGTTTAAACACCGGGGAGCTGTTTTTT. This gives the protein CASSLNTGELFF. The chain recombines TRBV28 with TRBJ2-2, with D hard to call. V was pared by 2 bases and J by 2 bases, with 0 bases between. The CDR3 sequence is 12 residues long. Per germline, CDR1 MDHEN and CDR2 SYDVKM.

The chain links TRBV7-9 to TRBJ1-1, with a tentative D call TRBD1 (5 bases). V was trimmed by 5 bases and J by 2 bases, leaving 9 bases between them. The CDR3 totals 13 residues. Germline-derived CDR1 and CDR2 are SEHNR and FQNEAQ (reference sequence). The CDR3 here is CASSLQGNTEAFF. The CDR3 region has the DNA TGTGCCAGCAGCCTTCAGGGAAACACTGAAGCTTTCTTT.

The chain employs TRBV5-5 and TRBJ1-1; D remains unclear. In germline, CDR1 is SGHKS, CDR2 YYEKEE (reference sequence). The CDR3 runs to 14 residues. V lost 2 bases to trimming and J lost 4 bases, with 12 bases between them. In DNA, the CDR3 is TGTGCCAGCAGCTTTTCGGGGTCTTTCACTGAAGCTTTCTTT. Protein sequence: CASSFSGSFTEAFF. Full variable domain (remainder filled in from reference TRBV5-5 and TRBJ1-1): DAGVTQSPTHLIKTRGQQVTLRCSPISGHKSVSWYQQVLGQGPQFIFQYYEKEERGRGNFPDRFSARQFPNYSSELNVNALLLGDSALYLCASSFSGSFTEAFFGQGTRLTVV.

The CDR3 DNA follows: TGTGCCAGCAGCTTTTGGTCCGCGGGAGGGAGCACAGATACGCAGTATTTT. This translates into CASSFWSAGGSTDTQYF. The J gene is TRBJ2-3, the V gene TRBV11-2; TRBD2 matches at 9 bases. This CDR3 contains 17 residues. Germline V gene lookup returns CDR1 SGHAT and CDR2 FQNNGV. V shed 3 bases, J shed 0 bases, and the junction held 7 bases outside the gene matches.

The chain recombines TRBV19 with TRBJ1-1, with D maybe TRBD1 (5 bases). CDR1 is LNHDA and CDR2 is SQIVND in the germline V gene (reference sequence). The V and J ends lost 5 bases and 5 bases respectively, with 12 bases between them. The CDR3 is made up of 13 amino acids. The CDR3 nucleotides are TGTGCCAGTAGTGGGGACGGACGGACTGAAGCTTTCTTT. Encoded protein: CASSGDGRTEAFF. The variable domain in full, with the rest retrieved from reference TRBV19 and TRBJ1-1, is DGGITQSPKYLFRKEGQNVTLSCEQNLNHDAMYWYRQDPGQGLRLIYYSQIVNDFQKGDIAEGYSVSREKKESFPLTVTSAQKNPTAFYLCASSGDGRTEAFFGQGTRLTVV.

This clone was observed once. This rearrangement joins TRBV5-1 to TRBJ1-5; D ambiguous. Per the germline V gene, CDR1 is SGHRS and CDR2 is YFSETQ. CDR3 length equals 13 residues. The V end was cut by 2 bases, the J end by 3 bases, with 6 bases between. CDR3 sequence: CASSFGDNQPQHF. For the CDR3, the DNA is TGCGCCAGCAGCTTTGGGGACAATCAGCCCCAGCATTTT.